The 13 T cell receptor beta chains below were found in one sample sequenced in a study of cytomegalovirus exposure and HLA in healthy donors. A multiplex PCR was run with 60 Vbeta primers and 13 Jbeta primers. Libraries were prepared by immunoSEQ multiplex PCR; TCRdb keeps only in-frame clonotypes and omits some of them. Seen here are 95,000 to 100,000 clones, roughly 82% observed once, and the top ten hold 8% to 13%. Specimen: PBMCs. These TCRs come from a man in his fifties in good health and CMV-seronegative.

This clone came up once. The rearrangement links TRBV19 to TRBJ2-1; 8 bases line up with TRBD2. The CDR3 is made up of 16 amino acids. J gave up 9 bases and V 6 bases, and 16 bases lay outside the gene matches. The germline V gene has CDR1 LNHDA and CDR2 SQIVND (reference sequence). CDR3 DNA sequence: TGTGCCAGTAGCCTAGCGGGTGGGTATATTGGGCCTGAGCAGTTCTTC. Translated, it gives CASSLAGGYIGPEQFF.

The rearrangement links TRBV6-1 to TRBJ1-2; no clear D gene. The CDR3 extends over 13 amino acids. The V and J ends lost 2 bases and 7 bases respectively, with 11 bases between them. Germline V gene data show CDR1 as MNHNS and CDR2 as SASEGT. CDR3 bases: TGTGCCAGCAGTGAAAGCTCCACGGTTGGCTACACCTTC. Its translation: CASSESSTVGYTF.

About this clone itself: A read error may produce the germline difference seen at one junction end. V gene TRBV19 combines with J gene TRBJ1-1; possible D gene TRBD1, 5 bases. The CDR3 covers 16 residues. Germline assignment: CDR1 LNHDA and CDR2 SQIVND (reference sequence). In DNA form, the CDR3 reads TGTGCCAGTAGTATAAGGGTTTGGCGGGGGAACGCTGAAGCTTTCTTT. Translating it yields CASSIRVWRGNAEAFF.

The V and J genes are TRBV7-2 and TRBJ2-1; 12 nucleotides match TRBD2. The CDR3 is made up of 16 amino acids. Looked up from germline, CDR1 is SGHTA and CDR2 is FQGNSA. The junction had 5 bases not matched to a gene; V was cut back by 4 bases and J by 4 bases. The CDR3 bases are TGTGCCAGCAGCTCCGGACTAGCGGGGCCGTACAATGAGCAGTTCTTC. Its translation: CASSSGLAGPYNEQFF.

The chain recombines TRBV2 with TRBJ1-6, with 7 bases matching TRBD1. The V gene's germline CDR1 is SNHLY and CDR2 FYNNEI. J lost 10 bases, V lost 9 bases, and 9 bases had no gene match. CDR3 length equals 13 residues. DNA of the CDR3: TGTGCCAGGGGCCGAGGGGGCGCGTCACCCCTCCACTTT. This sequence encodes CARGRGGASPLHF.

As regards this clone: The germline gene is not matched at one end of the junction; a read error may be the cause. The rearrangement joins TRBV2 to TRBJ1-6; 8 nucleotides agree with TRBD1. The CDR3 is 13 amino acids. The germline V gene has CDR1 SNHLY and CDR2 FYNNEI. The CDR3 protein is CASSGAQTGVKNF. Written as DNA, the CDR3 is TGTGCCAGCAGTGGGGCACAGACAGGGGTGAAGAACTTT.

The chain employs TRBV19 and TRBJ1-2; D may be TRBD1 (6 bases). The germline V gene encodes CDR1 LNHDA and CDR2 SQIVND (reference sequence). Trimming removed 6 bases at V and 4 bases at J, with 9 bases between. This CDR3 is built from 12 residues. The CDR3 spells CASRVGGYGYTF. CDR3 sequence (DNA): TGTGCCAGTAGGGTAGGGGGCTATGGCTACACCTTC.

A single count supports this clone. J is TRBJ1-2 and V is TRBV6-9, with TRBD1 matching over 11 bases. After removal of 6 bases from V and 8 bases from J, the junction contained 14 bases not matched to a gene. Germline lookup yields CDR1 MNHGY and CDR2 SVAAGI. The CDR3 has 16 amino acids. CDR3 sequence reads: CASSQTAGTGGKGYTF. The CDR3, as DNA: TGTGCCAGCAGCCAAACAGCCGGGACAGGGGGAAAAGGCTACACCTTC.

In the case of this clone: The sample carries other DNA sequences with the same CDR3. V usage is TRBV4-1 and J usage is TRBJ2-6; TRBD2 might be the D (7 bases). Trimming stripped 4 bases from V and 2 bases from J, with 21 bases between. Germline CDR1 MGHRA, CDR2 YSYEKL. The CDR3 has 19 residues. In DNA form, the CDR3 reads TGCGCCAGCAGCCCACCTACGGGGGGCACGGGTGCTGGGGCCAACGTCCTGACTTTC. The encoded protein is CASSPPTGGTGAGANVLTF.

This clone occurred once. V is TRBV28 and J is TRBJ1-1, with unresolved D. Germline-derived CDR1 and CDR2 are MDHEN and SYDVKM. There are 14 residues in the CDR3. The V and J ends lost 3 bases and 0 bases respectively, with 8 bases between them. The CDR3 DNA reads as TGTGCCAGCAGTTTCAGATTTATGAACACTGAAGCTTTCTTT. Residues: CASSFRFMNTEAFF.

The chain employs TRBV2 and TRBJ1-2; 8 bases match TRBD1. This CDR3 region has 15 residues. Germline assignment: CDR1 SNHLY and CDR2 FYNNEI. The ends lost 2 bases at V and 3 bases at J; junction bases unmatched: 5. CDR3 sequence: CASSERRGRDYGYTF. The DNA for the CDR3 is TGTGCCAGCAGTGAACGCAGGGGGCGCGACTATGGCTACACCTTC.

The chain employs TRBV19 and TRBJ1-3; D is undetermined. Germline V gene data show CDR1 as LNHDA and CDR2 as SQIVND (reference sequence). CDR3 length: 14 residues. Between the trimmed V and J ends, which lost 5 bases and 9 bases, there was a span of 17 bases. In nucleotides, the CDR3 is TGTGCCAGTAGTCCACGGGAGCAGCCGGGCACCATATATTTT. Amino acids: CASSPREQPGTIYF.

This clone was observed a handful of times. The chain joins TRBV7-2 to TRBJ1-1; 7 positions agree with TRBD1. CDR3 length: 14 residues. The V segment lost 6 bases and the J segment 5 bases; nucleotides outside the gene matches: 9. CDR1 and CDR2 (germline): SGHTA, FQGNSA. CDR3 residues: CASSSRQGETEAFF. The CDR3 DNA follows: TGTGCCAGCAGTTCCCGACAGGGTGAGACTGAAGCTTTCTTT.